This record looks at one TCR beta chain sequence and its context. The antigen it binds to is not known. There are no base qualities to consult, and no much larger clone falls within one base. Receptors were amplified or captured by the immunoSEQ multiplex PCR assay. TCRdb took over this immuneACCESS table, retaining in-frame rearrangements with V and J assigned. Such tables are incomplete; in checked studies, under half of the missing clones stem from an unresolved V gene, and the remainder is unexplained. The sample contains some 120,000 clones, more than 75% of them found a single time. The ten most abundant clones make up 2% to 3% of the sample. This sample was taken from a study of control samples from healthy donors and cancer patients (dated by TCRdb to about 2020). V lost 1 base and J lost 2 bases; the stretch between them is 6 bases long. The germline V gene (reference sequence) provides CDR1 LGHDT and CDR2 YNNKEL. The CDR3 runs 14 residues from the cysteine to the phenylalanine. The retained sequence is limited to the CDR3, 42 bases, with the frame set at the first base.

This TCR was recovered from a woman aged 70-85 years in good health. The chain employs TRBV3-1 (or the pseudogene TRBV3-2) and TRBJ1-3; the D gene remains uncertain. Material: blood. CDR3 protein: CASSQGGPGNTIYF. DNA sequence: TGTGCCAGCAGCCAAGGAGGGCCTGGAAACACCATATATTTT.